This T cell receptor (beta chain) was found in a study of T cell responses to AZD1222 COVID-19 vaccine. The CDR3 spans 13 residues. V lost 8 bases and J 6 bases, leaving 17 bases between the germline ends. Germline CDR1 reads SNHLY; CDR2 reads FYNNEI. Assay: immunoSEQ multiplex PCR; the TCRdb copy retains only in-frame clones and omits some. The sample records about 94,000 clones, more than 70% being singletons. Notes on this clone: Its antigen remains unknown.

Study-level results: With dominance at 160-218 and 743-854, vaccine-associated CD4 TCRs spanned spike. Only five or six AZD1222 recipients were seropositive at baseline.

The chain employs TRBV2 and TRBJ2-7; perhaps TRBD2 as D (6 bases). Sample: peripheral blood, taken on day 0 of AZD1222 vaccination. The TCR originated in an adult in good health. This chain's CDR3 is CASSPPGVAEQYF. The DNA of the CDR3 is TGTGCCAGCTCCCCCCCGGGGGTAGCCGAGCAGTACTTC.